These 5 T cell receptor beta chains were sequenced from one sample in a study of shared clonotypes between healthy human individuals. TCRdb keeps only in-frame clones here, not all; method: immunoSEQ multiplex PCR. The sample lists 1.6 million or so clones; 97% to 99% were seen once. The sequenced material came from naive CD4+ T cells sorted from blood. Specified subset: CD45RA+ positively selected. The receptors shown here come from a man aged 25-45 years in good health.

This chain's CDR3 is CASSHRTNRSETQYF. The CDR3 DNA follows: TGTGCCAGCAGCCACCGGACCAACCGGTCAGAGACCCAGTACTTC. This rearrangement joins TRBV7-2 to TRBJ2-5; no definite D call. The CDR3 is 15 residues long. The germline V gene has CDR1 SGHTA and CDR2 FQGNSA. The V end lost 5 bases, the J end lost 4 bases, and 17 bases lay between the germline ends.

This clone was observed a single time. This chain joins TRBV6-1 and TRBJ2-1; 10 nucleotides agree with TRBD2. The V gene's germline CDR1 is MNHNS and CDR2 SASEGT. The CDR3 has 17 residues. V lost 2 bases and J lost 7; bases outside the gene matches: 11. Here the CDR3 reads CASSEHPLAGVMNEQFF. CDR3 bases: TGTGCCAGCAGTGAACACCCTCTAGCGGGAGTAATGAATGAGCAGTTCTTC.

The chain employs TRBV11-2 and TRBJ2-5; D may be TRBD1 (6 bases). Germline CDR1 reads SGHAT; CDR2 reads FQNNGV. Trimming stripped 2 bases from V and 3 bases from J, with 13 bases between. The CDR3 spans 15 residues. The CDR3 DNA sequence: TGTGCCAGCAGCTTACAGGTTTACAGGGAAGAGACCCAGTACTTC. As protein: CASSLQVYREETQYF.

This clone was recorded once. The chain uses TRBV10-1 and TRBJ2-6, with a possible D match to TRBD2 (6 bases). The CDR3 length is 15 residues. The germline V gene has CDR1 WNHNN and CDR2 SYGVQD (reference sequence). CDR3 amino acids: CGRREEAAGANVLTF. CDR3 DNA sequence: TGCGGGAGGAGGGAAGAAGCTGCTGGGGCCAACGTCCTGACTTTC.

This clone was counted once. J is TRBJ2-1 and V is TRBV29-1; no clear D gene. Germline CDR1 reads SQVTM; CDR2 reads ANQGSEA. V lost 4 bases to trimming and J lost 5 bases, with 18 bases between them. The CDR3 has 15 residues. CDR3 protein: CSVVLVWAPNNEQFF. CDR3 nucleotides: TGCAGCGTTGTTCTCGTGTGGGCTCCCAACAATGAGCAGTTCTTC.